Ten or more counts support the clone carrying this TCR beta chain. The antigen remains unidentified. TCRdb re-analysed the 5' RACE reads in MiXCR, keeping a single row per CDR3 protein. This table has roughly 470,000 distinct CDR3 sequences, roughly 26% appearing once. Per the germline V gene, CDR1 is SGHRS and CDR2 is YFSETQ. The CDR3 totals 16 residues. V trimming: 4 bases; J trimming: 1 base; junction bases outside the gene matches: 8. This sample is part of a study of CD8 T cells in ankylosing spondylitis. Overall study results and limits: Typical of ankylosing spondylitis blood, it appeared, was a TCR beta motif of about eight highly homologous variants.

The sequence derives from a male donor with ankylosing spondylitis. The V call is TRBV5-1, the J call TRBJ1-1; 9 bases fit TRBD1. The sample was blood, either unsorted or a sorted T cell fraction (not recorded which). CDR3 loop: CASSGNRGRGNTEAFF. The CDR3 DNA reads TGCGCCAGCAGCGGGAACAGGGGGCGAGGGAACACTGAAGCTTTCTTT. Full variable domain (rest looked up from reference TRBV5-1 and TRBJ1-1): KAGVTQTPRYLIKTRGQQVTLSCSPISGHRSVSWYQQTPGQGLQFLFEYFSETQRNKGNFPGRFSGRQFSNSRSEMNVSTLELGDSALYLCASSGNRGRGNTEAFFGQGTRLTVV.